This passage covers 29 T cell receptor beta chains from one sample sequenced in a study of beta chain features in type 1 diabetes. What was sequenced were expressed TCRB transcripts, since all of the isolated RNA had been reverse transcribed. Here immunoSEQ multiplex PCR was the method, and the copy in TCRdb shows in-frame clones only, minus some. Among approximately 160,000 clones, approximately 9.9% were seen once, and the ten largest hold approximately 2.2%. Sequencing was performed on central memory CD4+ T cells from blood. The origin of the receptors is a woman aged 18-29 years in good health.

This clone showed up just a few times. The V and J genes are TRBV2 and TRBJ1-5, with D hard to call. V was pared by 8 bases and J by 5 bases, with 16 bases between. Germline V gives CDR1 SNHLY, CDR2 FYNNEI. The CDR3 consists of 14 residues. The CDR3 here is CASSEEASDQPQHF. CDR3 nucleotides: TGTGCCAGCTCTGAGGAAGCCTCAGATCAGCCCCAGCATTTT. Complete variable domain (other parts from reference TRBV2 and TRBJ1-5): EPEVTQTPSHQVTQMGQEVILRCVPISNHLYFYWYRQILGQKVEFLVSFYNNEISEKSEIFDDQFSVERPDGSNFTLKIRSTKLEDSAMYFCASSEEASDQPQHFGDGTRLSIL.

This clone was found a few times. As DNA, the CDR3 is TGTGCCAGCAGCTTGGGCAACTCTAATGAAAAACTGTTTTTT. Amino acids: CASSLGNSNEKLFF. The chain links TRBV5-4 to TRBJ1-4; D ambiguous. CDR3 size: 14 residues. Germline CDR1 and CDR2: SGHNT and YYREEE (reference sequence). With 0 bases removed from V and 3 bases from J, the gap between germline ends came to 6 bases. The full variable domain, in which reference TRBV5-4 and TRBJ1-4 provide the parts outside the CDR3, is ETGVTQSPTHLIKTRGQQVTLRCSSQSGHNTVSWYQQALGQGPQFIFQYYREEENGRGNFPPRFSGLQFPNYSSELNVNALELDDSALYLCASSLGNSNEKLFFGSGTQLSVL.

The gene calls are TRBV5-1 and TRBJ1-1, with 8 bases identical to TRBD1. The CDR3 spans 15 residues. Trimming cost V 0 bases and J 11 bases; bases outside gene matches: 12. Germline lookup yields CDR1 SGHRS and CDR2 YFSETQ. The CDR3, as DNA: TGCGCCAGCAGCTTGGATGGTTCTAGGAGGACAGGGGCTTTCTTT. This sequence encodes CASSLDGSRRTGAFF.

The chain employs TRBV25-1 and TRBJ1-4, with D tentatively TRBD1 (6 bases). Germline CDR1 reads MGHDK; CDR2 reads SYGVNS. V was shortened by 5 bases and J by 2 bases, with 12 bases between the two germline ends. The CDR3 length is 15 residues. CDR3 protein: CASSPIRGTNEKLFF. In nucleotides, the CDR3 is TGTGCCAGCAGTCCTATCAGGGGTACTAATGAAAAACTGTTTTTT.

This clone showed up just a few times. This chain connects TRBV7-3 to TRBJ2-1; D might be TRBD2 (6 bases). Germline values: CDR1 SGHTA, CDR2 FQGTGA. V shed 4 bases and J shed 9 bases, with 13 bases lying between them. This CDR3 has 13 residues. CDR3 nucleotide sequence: TGTGCCAGCAGCTCCCTCACTAGCACTGAGCAGTTCTTC. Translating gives CASSSLTSTEQFF.

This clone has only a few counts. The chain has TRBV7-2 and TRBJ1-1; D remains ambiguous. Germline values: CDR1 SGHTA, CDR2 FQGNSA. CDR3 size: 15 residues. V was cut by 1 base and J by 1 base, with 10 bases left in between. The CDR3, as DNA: TGTGCCAGCAGCTTAGAAAGAGGATGGAACACTGAAGCTTTCTTT. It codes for CASSLERGWNTEAFF.

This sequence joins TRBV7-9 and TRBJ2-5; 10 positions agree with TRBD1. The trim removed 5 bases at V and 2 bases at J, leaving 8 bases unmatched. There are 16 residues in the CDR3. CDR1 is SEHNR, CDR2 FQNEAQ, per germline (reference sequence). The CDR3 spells CASSLPGQGRQETQYF. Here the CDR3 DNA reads TGTGCCAGCAGCCTCCCGGGACAGGGGCGGCAAGAGACCCAGTACTTC.

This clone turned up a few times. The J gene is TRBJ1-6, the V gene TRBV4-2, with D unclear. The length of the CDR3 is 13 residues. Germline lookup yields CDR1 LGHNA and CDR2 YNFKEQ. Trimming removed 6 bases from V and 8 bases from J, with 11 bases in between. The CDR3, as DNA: TGTGCCAGCAGTTCAACTTCGGATTCACCCCTCCACTTT. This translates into CASSSTSDSPLHF.

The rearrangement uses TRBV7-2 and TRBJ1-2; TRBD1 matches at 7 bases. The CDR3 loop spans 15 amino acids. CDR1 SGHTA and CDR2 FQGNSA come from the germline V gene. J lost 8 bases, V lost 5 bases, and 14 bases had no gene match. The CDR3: CASSLSITRGLGYTF. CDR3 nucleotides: TGTGCCAGCAGCCTATCCATCACTAGGGGGCTCGGCTACACCTTC. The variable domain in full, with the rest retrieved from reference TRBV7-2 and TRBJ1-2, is GAGVSQSPSNKVTEKGKDVELRCDPISGHTALYWYRQSLGQGLEFLIYFQGNSAPDKSGLPSDRFSAERTGGSVSTLTIQRTQQEDSAVYLCASSLSITRGLGYTFGSGTRLTVV.

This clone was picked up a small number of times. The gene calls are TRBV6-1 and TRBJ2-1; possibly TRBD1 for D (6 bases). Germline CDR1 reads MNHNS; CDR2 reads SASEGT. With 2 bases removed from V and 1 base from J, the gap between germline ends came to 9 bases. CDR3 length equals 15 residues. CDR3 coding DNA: TGTGCCAGCAGTGAACGAGGGGGTTCCTACAATGAGCAGTTCTTC. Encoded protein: CASSERGGSYNEQFF.

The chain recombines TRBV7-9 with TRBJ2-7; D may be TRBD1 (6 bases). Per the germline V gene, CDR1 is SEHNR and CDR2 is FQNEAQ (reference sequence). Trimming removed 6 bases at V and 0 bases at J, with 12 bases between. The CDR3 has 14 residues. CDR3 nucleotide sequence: TGTGCCAGCAGAACTGAAGGGGGCTCCTACGAGCAGTACTTC. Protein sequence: CASRTEGGSYEQYF.

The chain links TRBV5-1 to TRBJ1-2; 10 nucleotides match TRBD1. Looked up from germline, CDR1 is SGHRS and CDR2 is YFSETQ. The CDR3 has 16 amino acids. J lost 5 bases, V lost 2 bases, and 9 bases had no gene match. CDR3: CASSLRQGAIGYGYTF. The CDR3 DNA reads TGCGCCAGCAGCTTACGACAGGGGGCGATTGGGTATGGCTACACCTTC.

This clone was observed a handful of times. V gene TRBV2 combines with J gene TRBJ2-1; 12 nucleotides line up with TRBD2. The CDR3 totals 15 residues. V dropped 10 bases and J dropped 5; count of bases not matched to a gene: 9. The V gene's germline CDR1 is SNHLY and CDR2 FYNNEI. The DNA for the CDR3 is TGTGCCACCGCGCTGCGACTAGCGGGAGACAATGAGCAGTTCTTC. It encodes CATALRLAGDNEQFF.

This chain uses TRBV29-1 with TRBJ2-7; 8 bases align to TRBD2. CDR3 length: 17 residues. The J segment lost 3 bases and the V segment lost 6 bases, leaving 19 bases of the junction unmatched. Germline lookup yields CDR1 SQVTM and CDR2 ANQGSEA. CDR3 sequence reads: CSVNNPGSTSGVYEQYF. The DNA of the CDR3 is TGCAGCGTAAACAACCCAGGGTCAACTAGCGGAGTCTACGAGCAGTACTTC.

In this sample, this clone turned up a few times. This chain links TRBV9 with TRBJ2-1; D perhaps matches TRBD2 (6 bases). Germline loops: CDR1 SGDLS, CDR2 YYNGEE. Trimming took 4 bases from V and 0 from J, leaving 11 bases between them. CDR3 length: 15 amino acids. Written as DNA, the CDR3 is TGTGCCAGCAGCCGGGGGAGGTCCTCCTACAATGAGCAGTTCTTC. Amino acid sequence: CASSRGRSSYNEQFF.

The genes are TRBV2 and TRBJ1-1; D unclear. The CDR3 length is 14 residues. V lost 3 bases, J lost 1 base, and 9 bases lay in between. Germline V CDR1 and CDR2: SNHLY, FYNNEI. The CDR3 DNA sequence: TGTGCCAGCAGTGAGGAGGGAGGGAACACTGAAGCTTTCTTT. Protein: CASSEEGGNTEAFF.

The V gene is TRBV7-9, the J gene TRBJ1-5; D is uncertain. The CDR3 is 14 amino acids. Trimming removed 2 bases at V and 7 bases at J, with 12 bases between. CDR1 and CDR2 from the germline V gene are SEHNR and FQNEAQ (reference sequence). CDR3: CASSLRAGSQPQHF. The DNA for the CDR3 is TGTGCCAGCAGCTTAAGGGCGGGAAGCCAGCCCCAGCATTTT.

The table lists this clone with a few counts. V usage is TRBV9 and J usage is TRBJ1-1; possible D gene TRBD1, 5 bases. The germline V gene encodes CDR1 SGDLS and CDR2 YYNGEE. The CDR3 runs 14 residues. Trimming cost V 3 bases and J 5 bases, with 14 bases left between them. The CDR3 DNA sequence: TGTGCCAGCAGCGCCGGGGGAGGGAGAACTGAAGCTTTCTTT. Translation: CASSAGGGRTEAFF.

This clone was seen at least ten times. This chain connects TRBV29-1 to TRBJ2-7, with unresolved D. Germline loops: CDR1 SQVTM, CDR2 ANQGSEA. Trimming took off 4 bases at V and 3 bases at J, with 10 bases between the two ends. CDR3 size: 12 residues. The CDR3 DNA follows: TGCAGCGTTGGGCAGTTCGTCTACGAGCAGTACTTC. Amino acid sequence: CSVGQFVYEQYF.

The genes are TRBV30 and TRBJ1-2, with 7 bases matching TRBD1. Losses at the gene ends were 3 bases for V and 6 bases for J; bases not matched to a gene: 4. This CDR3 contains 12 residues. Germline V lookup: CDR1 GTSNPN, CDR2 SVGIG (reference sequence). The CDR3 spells CAWSATGDGYTF. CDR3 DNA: TGTGCCTGGAGCGCTACAGGGGATGGCTACACCTTC.

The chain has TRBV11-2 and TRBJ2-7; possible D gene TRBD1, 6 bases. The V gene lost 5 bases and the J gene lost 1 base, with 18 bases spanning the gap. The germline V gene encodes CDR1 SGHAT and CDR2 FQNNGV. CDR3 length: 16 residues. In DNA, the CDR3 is TGTGCCAGCAGCCATATCAGGGGAAGTCAATCCTACGAGCAGTACTTC. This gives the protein CASSHIRGSQSYEQYF.

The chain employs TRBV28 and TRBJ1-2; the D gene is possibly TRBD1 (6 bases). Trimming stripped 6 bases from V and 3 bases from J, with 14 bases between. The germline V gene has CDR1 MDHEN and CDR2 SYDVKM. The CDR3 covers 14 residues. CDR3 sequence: CASRPQGRDYGYTF. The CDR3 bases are TGTGCCAGCAGACCACAGGGAAGGGACTATGGCTACACCTTC.

The chain's CDR3 is CASSPGTYTGELFF. As DNA, the CDR3 is TGTGCCAGCAGCCCCGGGACTTACACCGGGGAGCTGTTTTTT. V and J are TRBV7-6 and TRBJ2-2; D is possibly TRBD2 (6 bases). The germline V and J ends were trimmed by 5 bases and 3 bases, with 10 bases remaining between them. Germline values: CDR1 SGHVS, CDR2 FNYEAQ. The CDR3 totals 14 residues.

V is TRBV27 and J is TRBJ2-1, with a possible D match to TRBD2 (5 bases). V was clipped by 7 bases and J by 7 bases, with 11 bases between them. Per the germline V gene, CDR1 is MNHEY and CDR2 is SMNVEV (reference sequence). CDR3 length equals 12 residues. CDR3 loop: CASTLLGNEQFF. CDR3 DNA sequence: TGTGCCAGCACCCTACTAGGGAATGAGCAGTTCTTC.

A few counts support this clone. CDR3: CASSPSVGGASYNEQFF. CDR3 in DNA: TGTGCCAGCAGCCCCAGTGTGGGCGGGGCATCCTACAATGAGCAGTTCTTC. This chain joins TRBV7-2 and TRBJ2-1, with TRBD2 as a possible D gene (6 bases). Trimming left V 5 bases short and J 1 base short, with 18 bases between. This CDR3 contains 17 residues. Germline CDR1 and CDR2: SGHTA and FQGNSA.

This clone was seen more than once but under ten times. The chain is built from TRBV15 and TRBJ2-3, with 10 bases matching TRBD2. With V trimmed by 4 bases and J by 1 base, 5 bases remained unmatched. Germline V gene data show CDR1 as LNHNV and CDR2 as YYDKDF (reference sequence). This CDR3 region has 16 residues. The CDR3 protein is CATSNLAGVGTDTQYF. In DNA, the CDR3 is TGTGCCACCAGCAACCTAGCGGGAGTGGGCACAGATACGCAGTATTTT. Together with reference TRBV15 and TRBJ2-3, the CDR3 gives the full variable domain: DAMVIQNPRYQVTQFGKPVTLSCSQTLNHNVMYWYQQKSSQAPKLLFHYYDKDFNNEADTPDNFQSRRPNTSFCFLDIRSPGLGDTAMYLCATSNLAGVGTDTQYFGPGTRLTVL.

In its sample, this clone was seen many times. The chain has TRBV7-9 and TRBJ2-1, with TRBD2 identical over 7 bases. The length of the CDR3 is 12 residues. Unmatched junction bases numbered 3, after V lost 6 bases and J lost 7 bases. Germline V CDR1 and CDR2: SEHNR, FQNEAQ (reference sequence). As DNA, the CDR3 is TGTGCCAGCAGACGACTAGCTAATGAGCAGTTCTTC. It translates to CASRRLANEQFF.

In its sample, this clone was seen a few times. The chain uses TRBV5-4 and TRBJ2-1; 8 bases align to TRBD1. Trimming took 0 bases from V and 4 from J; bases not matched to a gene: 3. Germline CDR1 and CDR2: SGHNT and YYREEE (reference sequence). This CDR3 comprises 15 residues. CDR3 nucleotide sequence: TGTGCCAGCAGCTTGGCAGGACAGGGATACAATGAGCAGTTCTTC. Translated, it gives CASSLAGQGYNEQFF.

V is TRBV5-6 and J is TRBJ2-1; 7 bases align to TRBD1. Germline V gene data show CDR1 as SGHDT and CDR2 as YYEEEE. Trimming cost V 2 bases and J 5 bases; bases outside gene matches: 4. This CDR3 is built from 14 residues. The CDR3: CASSFTGVNNEQFF. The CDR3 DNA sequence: TGTGCCAGCAGCTTCACAGGGGTCAACAATGAGCAGTTCTTC.